One TCR beta chain is described in this entry. This CDR3 contains 14 residues. The V and J ends lost 3 bases and 6 bases respectively, with 16 bases between them. CDR1 SGDLS and CDR2 YYNGEE come from the germline V gene. Clones were sequenced by immunoSEQ multiplex PCR, and TCRdb holds only the in-frame ones, with some missing. The sample includes about 59,000 clones, more than 85% of them seen just once. The data are from a study of control samples from healthy donors and cancer patients. This receptor was identified in a man aged 35 to 55 with colorectal cancer. This sequence joins TRBV9 and TRBJ2-7; D unresolved. The sample comprised PBMCs. The CDR3 spells CASSAGTRGAEQYF. DNA of the CDR3: TGTGCCAGCAGCGCCGGAACACGTGGAGCCGAGCAGTACTTC.